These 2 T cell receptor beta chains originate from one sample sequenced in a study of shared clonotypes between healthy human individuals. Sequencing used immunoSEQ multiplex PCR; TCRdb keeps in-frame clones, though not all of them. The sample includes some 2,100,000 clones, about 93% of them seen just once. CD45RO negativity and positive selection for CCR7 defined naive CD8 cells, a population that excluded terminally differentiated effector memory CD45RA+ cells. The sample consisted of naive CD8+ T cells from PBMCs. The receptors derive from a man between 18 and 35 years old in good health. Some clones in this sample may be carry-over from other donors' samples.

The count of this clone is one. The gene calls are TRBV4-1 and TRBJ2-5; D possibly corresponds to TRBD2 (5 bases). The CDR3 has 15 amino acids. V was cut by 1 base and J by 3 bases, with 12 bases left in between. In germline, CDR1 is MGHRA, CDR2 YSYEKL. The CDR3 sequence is CASSQVWAEEETQYF. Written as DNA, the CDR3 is TGCGCCAGCAGCCAAGTGTGGGCGGAGGAAGAGACCCAGTACTTC.

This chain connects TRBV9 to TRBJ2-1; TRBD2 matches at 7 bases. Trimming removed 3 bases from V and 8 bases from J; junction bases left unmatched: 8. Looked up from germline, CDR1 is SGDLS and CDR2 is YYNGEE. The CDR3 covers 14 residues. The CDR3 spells CASSGGLPADEQFF. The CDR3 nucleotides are TGTGCCAGCAGCGGGGGACTACCCGCGGATGAGCAGTTCTTC.